The clone carrying this T cell receptor beta chain was detected many times. Its specificity is unknown. All donors were healthy, and all were Caucasian. The data originate from a study of identical twins. General observations from the study: For out-of-frame alpha sequences shared by twins, low generation probability was in excess.

Via MiXCR, TCRdb re-called the 5' RACE reads, giving one row per CDR3 protein. The sample shows around 290,000 distinct CDR3 sequences, roughly 9% of them seen only once. CDR3 length: 14 amino acids. The germline V and J ends were trimmed by 2 bases and 7 bases, with 15 bases remaining between them. In germline, CDR1 is SGHKS, CDR2 YYEKEE (reference sequence). These same data were also listed under a study on yellow fever vaccine responses in identical twins.

The chain has TRBV5-5 and TRBJ1-1, with no clear D. The sequenced material came from CD8+ T cells sorted from blood. This clonotype was sampled from a woman aged 18-35 years in good health. CDR3 in DNA: TGTGCCAGCAGCTTAATCAGACCGGCCGATGAAGCTTTCTTT. The encoded protein is CASSLIRPADEAFF. The full variable domain, in which reference TRBV5-5 and TRBJ1-1 provide the parts outside the CDR3, is DAGVTQSPTHLIKTRGQQVTLRCSPISGHKSVSWYQQVLGQGPQFIFQYYEKEERGRGNFPDRFSARQFPNYSSELNVNALLLGDSALYLCASSLIRPADEAFFGQGTRLTVV.